This T cell receptor (beta chain) was obtained from a study of CD8 T cells in ankylosing spondylitis. Study results and caveats: What appeared characteristic of ankylosing spondylitis blood was a TCR beta motif of eight or nine highly homologous variants. Disease-linked clones were reportedly significantly enriched in matched ankylosing spondylitis synovial fluid.

Germline CDR1 reads SGHTA; CDR2 reads FQGTGA. The CDR3 is 15 amino acids. The ends were cut back, 1 base at V and 7 bases at J, with 16 bases in the middle. Points on this clonotype: Antigen unknown.

Each TCR beta library was made by quantitative 5'-RACE that incorporated molecular barcodes. One entry per CDR3 protein results from TCRdb running MiXCR on the 5' RACE reads. There are about 800,000 distinct CDR3 sequences in the sample; 10% to 15% occur only once, and approximately 0.51% lies in the top ten. This chain joins TRBV7-3 and TRBJ1-2; D call uncertain. The material sequenced was blood, either unsorted or a sorted T cell fraction (not recorded which). The clonotype comes from a male donor with ankylosing spondylitis. CDR3 loop: CASSLRVGEISGYTF. The DNA of the CDR3 is TGTGCCAGCAGCTTAAGGGTGGGAGAGATCAGTGGCTACACCTTC.